This TCR beta chain was sequenced in a study of a mutant IDH1 vaccine in newly diagnosed glioma. Study information: Investigators started vaccination 4-6 weeks after radiotherapy alone, or with temozolomide cycles. Therapy received beforehand was radiotherapy, temozolomide, or both, with most patients given both.

Details on this clone: The antigen is unknown.

Germline V CDR1 and CDR2: SGHTA, FQGNSA. The CDR3 totals 16 residues. The junction had 8 bases not matched to a gene; V was cut back by 2 bases and J by 7 bases. Time point defined: week 35, safety follow-up. The investigators gave 300 ug of mutant IDH1 20-mer peptide in each vaccine dose, together with topical imiquimod. Some clones are missing from TCRdb's copy, which holds only in-frame ones; the method was immunoSEQ multiplex PCR. The top ten hold more than 1.5% of the sample, which has about 56,000 clones, roughly nine tenths seen once. Material: PBMCs, obtained from a glioma patient whose treatment included an IDH1 peptide vaccine. This clonotype originated in a man between 35 and 55 years old with glioma. The V call is TRBV7-2, the J call TRBJ1-4; 9 nucleotides line up with TRBD1. Here the CDR3 reads CASSLSPGQGSEKLFF. The CDR3 DNA is TGTGCCAGCAGCTTAAGTCCGGGACAGGGCAGTGAAAAACTGTTTTTT.